The T cell receptor (beta chain) described here comes from a study of blood T cell repertoires in COVID-19. Background on the study: There were acute and convalescent COVID-19 samples, and they came from the United States, Italy and Spain.

As processed by the authors: From reference gene primer amplification, estimates of nucleated cell counts were derived. Sequencing was performed with immunoSEQ multiplex PCR; in TCRdb, only in-frame clones are kept and a portion is missing. V and J calls and clone size are given by that table; D and trimming were obtained from the DNA. The data show nearly 200,000 clones, about 80% seen once. Donors of Cohort 3 who recovered were those that had two negative PCRs, clearance, or symptom resolution. This clone has just one count. Specimen: PBMCs or T cells enriched from blood (not recorded which). The receptor's source is a man in his forties or fifties who had recovered from COVID-19.

DNA of the CDR3: TGTGCCATCAGTGAGTCCCCCCTCGGCGGAGGGAGGCCCAACGGGGAGCTGTTTTTT. Amino acid sequence: CAISESPLGGGRPNGELFF. The chain carries TRBV10-3 and TRBJ2-2; a possible D gene is TRBD2 (6 bases). The CDR3 covers 19 residues. With 0 bases removed from V and 7 bases from J, the gap between germline ends came to 24 bases. Germline V gives CDR1 ENHRY, CDR2 SYGVKD.